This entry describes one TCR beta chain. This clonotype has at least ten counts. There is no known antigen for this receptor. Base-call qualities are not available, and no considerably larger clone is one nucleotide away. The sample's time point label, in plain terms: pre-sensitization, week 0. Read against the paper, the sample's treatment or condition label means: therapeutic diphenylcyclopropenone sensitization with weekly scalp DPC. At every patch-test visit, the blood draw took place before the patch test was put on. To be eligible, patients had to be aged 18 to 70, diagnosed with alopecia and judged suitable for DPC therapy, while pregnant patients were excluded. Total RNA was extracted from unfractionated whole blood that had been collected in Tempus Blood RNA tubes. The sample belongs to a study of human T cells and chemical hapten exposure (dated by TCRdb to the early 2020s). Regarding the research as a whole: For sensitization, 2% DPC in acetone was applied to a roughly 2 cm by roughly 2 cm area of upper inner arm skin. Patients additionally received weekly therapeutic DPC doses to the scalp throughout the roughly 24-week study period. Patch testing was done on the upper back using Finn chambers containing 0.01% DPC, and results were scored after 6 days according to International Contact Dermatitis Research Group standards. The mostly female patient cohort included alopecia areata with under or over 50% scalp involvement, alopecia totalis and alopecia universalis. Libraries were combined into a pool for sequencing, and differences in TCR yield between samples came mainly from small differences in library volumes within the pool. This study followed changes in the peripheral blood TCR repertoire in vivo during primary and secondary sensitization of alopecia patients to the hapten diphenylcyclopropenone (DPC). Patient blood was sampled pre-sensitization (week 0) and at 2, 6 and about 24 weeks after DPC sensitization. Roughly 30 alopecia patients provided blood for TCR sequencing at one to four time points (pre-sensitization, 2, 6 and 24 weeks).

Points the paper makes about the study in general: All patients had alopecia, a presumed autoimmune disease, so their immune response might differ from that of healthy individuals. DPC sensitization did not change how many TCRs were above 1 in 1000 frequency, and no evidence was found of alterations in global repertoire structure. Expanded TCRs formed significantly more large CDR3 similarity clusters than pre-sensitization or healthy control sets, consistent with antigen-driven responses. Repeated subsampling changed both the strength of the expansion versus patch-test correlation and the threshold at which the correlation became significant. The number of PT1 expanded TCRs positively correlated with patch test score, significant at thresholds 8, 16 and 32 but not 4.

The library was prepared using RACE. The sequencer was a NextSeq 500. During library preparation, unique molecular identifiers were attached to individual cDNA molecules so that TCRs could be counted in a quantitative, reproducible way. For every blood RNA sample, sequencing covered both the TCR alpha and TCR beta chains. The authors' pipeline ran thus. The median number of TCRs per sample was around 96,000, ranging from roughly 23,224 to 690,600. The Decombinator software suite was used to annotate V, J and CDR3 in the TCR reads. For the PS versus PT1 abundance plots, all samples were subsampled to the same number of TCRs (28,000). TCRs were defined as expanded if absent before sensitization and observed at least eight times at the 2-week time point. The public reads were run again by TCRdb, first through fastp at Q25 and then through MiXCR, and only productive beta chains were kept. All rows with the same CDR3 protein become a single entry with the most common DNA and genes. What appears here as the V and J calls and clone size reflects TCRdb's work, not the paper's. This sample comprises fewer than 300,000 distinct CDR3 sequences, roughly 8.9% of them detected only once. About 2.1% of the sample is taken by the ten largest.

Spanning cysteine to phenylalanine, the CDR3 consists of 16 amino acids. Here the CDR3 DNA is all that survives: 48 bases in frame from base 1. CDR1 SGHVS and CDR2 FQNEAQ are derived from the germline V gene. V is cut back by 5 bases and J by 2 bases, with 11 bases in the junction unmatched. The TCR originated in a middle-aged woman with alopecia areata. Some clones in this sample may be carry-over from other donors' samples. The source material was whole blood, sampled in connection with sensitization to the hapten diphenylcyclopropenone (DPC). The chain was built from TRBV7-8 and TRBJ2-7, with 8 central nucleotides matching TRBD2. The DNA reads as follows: TGTGCCAGCAGCCCACACCAACTAGCGGTTGCCTACGAGCAGTACTTC. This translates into CASSPHQLAVAYEQYF.